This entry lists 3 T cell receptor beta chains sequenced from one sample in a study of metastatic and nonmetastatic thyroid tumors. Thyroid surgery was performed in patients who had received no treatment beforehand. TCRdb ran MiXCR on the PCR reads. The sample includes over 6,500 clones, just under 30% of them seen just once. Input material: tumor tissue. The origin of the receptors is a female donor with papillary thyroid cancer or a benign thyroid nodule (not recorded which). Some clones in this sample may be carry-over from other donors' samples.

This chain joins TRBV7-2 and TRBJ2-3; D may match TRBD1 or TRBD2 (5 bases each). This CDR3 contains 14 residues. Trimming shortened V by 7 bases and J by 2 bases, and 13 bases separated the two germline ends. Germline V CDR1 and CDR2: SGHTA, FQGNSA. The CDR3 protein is CASKSGTNTDTQYF. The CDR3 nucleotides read TGTGCCAGCAAGTCTGGGACCAACACAGATACGCAGTATTTT.

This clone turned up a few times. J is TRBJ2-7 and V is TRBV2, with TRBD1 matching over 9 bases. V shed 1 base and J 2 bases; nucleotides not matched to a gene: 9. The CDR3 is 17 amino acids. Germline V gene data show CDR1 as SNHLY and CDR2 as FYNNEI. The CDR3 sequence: CASSEGGTGLETYEQYF. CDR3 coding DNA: TGTGCCAGCAGTGAAGGGGGGACAGGGTTGGAAACCTACGAGCAGTACTTC.

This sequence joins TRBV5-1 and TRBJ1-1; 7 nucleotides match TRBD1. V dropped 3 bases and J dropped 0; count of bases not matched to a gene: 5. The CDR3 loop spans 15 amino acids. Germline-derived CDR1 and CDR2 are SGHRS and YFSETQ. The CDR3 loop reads CASSSLQGMNTEAFF. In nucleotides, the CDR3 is TGCGCCAGCAGCTCCTTACAGGGGATGAACACTGAAGCTTTCTTT.